The 2 T cell receptor beta chains presented below share a single source sample, sequenced in a study of shared clonotypes between healthy human individuals. Sequencing used immunoSEQ multiplex PCR; TCRdb keeps in-frame clones, though not all of them. The repertoire holds fewer than 2.5 million clones, over 85% seen once, with 0.36% in the top ten. Sequencing was carried out using naive CD4+ T cells from PBMCs. Subset given: CD45RA+ positively selected. These receptors all stem from a man aged 18 to 35 in good health. Some clones in this sample may be carry-over from other donors' samples.

The chain has TRBV5-1 and TRBJ1-1, with D possibly TRBD1 on 6 matching bases. This CDR3 comprises 13 residues. V lost 4 bases and J lost 5, with 12 bases in between. Germline-derived CDR1 and CDR2 are SGHRS and YFSETQ. The CDR3, as DNA: TGCGCCAGCAGCGTGACAGGCGAGACTGAAGCTTTCTTT. Protein sequence: CASSVTGETEAFF.

This clone appeared once. The J gene is TRBJ1-2, the V gene TRBV18; the match to TRBD1 covers 8 bases. The germline V gene has CDR1 KGHSH and CDR2 LQKENI. The junction had 13 bases not matched to a gene; V was cut back by 7 bases and J by 6 bases. The CDR3 totals 15 residues. CDR3 region: CASLPPGQGSHGYTF. CDR3 sequence (DNA): TGTGCCAGCTTGCCCCCCGGACAGGGAAGTCATGGCTACACCTTC. Complete variable domain (other parts from reference TRBV18 and TRBJ1-2): NAGVMQNPRHLVRRRGQEARLRCSPMKGHSHVYWYRQLPEEGLKFMVYLQKENIIDESGMPKERFSAEFPKEGPSILRIQQVVRGDSAAYFCASLPPGQGSHGYTFGSGTRLTVV.